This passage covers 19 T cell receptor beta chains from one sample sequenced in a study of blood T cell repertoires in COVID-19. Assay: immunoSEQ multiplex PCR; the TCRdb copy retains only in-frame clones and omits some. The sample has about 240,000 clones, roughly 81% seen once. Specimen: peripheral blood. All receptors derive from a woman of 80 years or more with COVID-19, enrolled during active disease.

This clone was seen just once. As DNA, the CDR3 is TGTGCCAGCAGCTCCTTCGACAGGGACGAGGGGCTCCTCCACTTT. It is translated as CASSSFDRDEGLLHF. The chain combines TRBV5-5 with TRBJ1-6; the match to TRBD1 covers 7 bases. The CDR3 sequence is 15 residues long. Germline CDR1 reads SGHKS; CDR2 reads YYEKEE (reference sequence). The trim removed 3 bases at V and 15 bases at J, leaving 15 bases unmatched.

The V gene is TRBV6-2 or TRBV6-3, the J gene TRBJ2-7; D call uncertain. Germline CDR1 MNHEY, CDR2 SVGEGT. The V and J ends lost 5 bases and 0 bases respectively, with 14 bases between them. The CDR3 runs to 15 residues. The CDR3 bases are TGTGCCAGCAGTGTACTGGAGAGCCCCTCCTACGAGCAGTACTTC. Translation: CASSVLESPSYEQYF.

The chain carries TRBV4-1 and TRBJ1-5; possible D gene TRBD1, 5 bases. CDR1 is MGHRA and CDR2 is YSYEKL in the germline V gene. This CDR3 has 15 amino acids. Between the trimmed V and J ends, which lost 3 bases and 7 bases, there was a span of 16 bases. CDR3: CASSQTSGFRQPQHF. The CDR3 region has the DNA TGCGCCAGCAGCCAGACCTCAGGGTTTAGGCAGCCCCAGCATTTT.

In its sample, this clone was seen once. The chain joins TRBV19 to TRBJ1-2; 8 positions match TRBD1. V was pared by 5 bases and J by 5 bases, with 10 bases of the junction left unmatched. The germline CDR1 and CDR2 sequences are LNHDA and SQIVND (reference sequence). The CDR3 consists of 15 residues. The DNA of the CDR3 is TGTGCCAGTAGTCCCGGGACAGGAGCTACTTATGGCTACACCTTC. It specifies CASSPGTGATYGYTF.

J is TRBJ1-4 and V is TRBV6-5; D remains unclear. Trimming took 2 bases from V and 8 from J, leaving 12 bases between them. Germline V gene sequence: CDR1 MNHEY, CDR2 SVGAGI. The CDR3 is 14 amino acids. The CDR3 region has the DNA TGTGCCAGCAGTTACGACATTAATGGGGAAAAACTGTTTTTT. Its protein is CASSYDINGEKLFF.

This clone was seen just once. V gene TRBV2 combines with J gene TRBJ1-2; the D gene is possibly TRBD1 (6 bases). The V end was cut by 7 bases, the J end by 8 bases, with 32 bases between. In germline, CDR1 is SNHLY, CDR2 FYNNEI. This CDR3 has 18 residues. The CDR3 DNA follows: TGTGCCAGCACCCACATCTGGGGGCGAGGGAGCGGGGTATGGGGCTACACCTTC. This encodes CASTHIWGRGSGVWGYTF.

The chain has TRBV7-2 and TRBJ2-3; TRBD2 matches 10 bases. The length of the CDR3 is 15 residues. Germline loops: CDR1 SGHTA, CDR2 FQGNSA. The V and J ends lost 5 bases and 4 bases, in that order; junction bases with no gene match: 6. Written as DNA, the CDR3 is TGTGCCAGCAGCATCACTAGCGGGACGGCAGATACGCAGTATTTT. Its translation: CASSITSGTADTQYF.

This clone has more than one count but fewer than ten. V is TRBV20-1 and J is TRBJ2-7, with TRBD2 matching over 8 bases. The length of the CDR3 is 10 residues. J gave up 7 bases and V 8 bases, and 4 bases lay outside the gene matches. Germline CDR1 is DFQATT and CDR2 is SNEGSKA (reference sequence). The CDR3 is CSLGRDEQYF. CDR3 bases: TGCAGTCTCGGGAGGGATGAGCAGTACTTC.

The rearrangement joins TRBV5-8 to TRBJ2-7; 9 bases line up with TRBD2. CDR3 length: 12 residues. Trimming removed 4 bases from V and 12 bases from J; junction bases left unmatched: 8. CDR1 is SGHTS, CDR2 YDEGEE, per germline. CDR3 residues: CASSTTLAGTYF. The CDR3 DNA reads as TGTGCCAGCAGCACAACCCTAGCGGGGACGTACTTC.

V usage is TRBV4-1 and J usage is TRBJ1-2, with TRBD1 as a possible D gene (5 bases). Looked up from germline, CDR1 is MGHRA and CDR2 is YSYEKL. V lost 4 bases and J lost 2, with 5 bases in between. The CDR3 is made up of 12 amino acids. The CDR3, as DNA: TGCGCCAGCAGCCGACAGAACTATGGCTACACCTTC. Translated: CASSRQNYGYTF.

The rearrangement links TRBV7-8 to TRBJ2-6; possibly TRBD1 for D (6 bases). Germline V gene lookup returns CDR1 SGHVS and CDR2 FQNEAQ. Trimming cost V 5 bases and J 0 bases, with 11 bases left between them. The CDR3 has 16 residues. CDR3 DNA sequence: TGTGCCAGCAGCCGACAGGTTCTCTCTGGGGCCAACGTCCTGACTTTC. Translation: CASSRQVLSGANVLTF.

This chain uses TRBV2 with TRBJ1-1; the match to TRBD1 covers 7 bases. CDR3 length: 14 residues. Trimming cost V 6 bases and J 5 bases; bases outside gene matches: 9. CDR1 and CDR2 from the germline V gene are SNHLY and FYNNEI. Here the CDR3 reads CASSLTGIGTEAFF. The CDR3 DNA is TGTGCCAGCAGCCTGACAGGGATAGGGACTGAAGCTTTCTTT. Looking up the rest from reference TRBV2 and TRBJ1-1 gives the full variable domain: EPEVTQTPSHQVTQMGQEVILRCVPISNHLYFYWYRQILGQKVEFLVSFYNNEISEKSEIFDDQFSVERPDGSNFTLKIRSTKLEDSAMYFCASSLTGIGTEAFFGQGTRLTVV.

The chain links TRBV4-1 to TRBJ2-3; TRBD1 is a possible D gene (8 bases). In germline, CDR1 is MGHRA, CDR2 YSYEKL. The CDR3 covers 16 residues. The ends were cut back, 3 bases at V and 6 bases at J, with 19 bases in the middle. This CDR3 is CASSHRRTGREDTQYF. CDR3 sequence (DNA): TGCGCCAGCAGCCATCGGCGGACAGGGAGGGAGGATACGCAGTATTTT.

Here the CDR3 DNA reads TGTGCCAGCAGTCCCATCGGGGTTAGCACAGATACGCAGTATTTT. Residues: CASSPIGVSTDTQYF. V gene TRBV28 combines with J gene TRBJ2-3, with D possibly being TRBD2 (5 bases). Germline CDR1 and CDR2: MDHEN and SYDVKM. V shed 5 bases and J shed 0 bases, with 12 bases lying between them. The CDR3 is 15 amino acids.

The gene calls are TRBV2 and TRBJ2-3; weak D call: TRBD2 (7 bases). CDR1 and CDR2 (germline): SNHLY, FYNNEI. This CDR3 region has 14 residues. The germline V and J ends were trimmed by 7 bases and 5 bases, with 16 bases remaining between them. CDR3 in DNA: TGTGCCAGCACCGAGGGGGGGGCTGTAGATACGCAGTATTTT. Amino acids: CASTEGGAVDTQYF.

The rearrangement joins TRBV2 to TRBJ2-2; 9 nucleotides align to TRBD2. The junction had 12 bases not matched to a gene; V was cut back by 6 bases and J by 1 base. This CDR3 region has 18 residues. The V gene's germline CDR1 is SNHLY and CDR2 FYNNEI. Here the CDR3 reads CASRESGRTYLNTGELFF. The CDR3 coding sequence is TGTGCCAGCAGGGAAAGCGGGAGGACGTATTTGAACACCGGGGAGCTGTTTTTT.

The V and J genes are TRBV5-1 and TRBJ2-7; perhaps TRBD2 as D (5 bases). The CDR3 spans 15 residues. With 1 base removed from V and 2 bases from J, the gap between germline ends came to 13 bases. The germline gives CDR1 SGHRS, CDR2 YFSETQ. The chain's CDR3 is CASSLNGGGAYEQYF. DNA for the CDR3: TGCGCCAGCAGCTTGAATGGCGGAGGCGCCTACGAGCAGTACTTC.

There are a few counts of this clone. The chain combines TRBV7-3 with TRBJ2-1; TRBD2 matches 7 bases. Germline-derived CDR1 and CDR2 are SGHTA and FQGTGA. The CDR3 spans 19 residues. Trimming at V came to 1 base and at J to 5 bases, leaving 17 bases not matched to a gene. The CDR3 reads CASSLRGGLSLVVHNEQFF. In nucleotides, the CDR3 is TGTGCCAGCAGCTTAAGGGGGGGACTCTCTCTAGTGGTCCACAATGAGCAGTTCTTC.

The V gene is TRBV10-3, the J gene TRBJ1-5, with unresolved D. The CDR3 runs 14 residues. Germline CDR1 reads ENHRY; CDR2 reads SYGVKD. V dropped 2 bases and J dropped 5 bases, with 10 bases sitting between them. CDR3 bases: TGTGCCATCAGTGAGGCGCGACTAGATCAGCCCCAGCATTTT. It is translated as CAISEARLDQPQHF.